The present T cell receptor beta chain was sequenced within a study of blood T cell repertoires in COVID-19. Study overall: Spain, Italy and the United States supplied samples that represented acute and convalescent COVID-19. PBMCs, B-cell-depleted T cells, or T cells provided the cDNA or gDNA that made up the material.

Per the original methods: Amplification of reference gene primers provided the estimated nucleated cell counts. Here immunoSEQ multiplex PCR was the method, and the copy in TCRdb shows in-frame clones only, minus some. V, J and clone size reflect that table, while D and trimming were determined from the DNA. The sample lists around 200,000 clones, around nine tenths occurring once. Trimming took off 0 bases at V and 4 bases at J, with 6 bases between the two ends. CDR1 LGHNA and CDR2 YNFKEQ come from the germline V gene. This CDR3 region has 14 residues. Sequencing was performed on peripheral blood. The chain employs TRBV4-2 and TRBJ1-4; D gene unclear. The source is a middle-aged man with acute or convalescent COVID-19. The DNA for the CDR3 is TGTGCCAGCAGCCAAGAGGCCTTTAATGAAAAACTGTTTTTT. This encodes CASSQEAFNEKLFF.